The 13 T cell receptor beta chains below were found in one sample sequenced in a study of a mutant IDH1 vaccine in newly diagnosed glioma. Here immunoSEQ multiplex PCR was the method, and the copy in TCRdb shows in-frame clones only, minus some. Here the sample spans approximately 80,000 clones, roughly 77% being singletons. The sample's time point: week 47, end of study. In the vaccine, a single dose held 300 ug of the mutant IDH1 20-mer peptide, along with topical imiquimod. These receptors' targets are unknown. The source material was PBMCs, sampled from a glioma patient whose treatment included an IDH1 peptide vaccine. All receptors come from a man aged 35 to 55 with glioma.

The V gene is TRBV5-1, the J gene TRBJ2-5; a weak D match, TRBD2 (6 bases). Trimming left V 2 bases short and J 2 bases short, with 10 bases between. Germline lookup yields CDR1 SGHRS and CDR2 YFSETQ. This CDR3 has 14 amino acids. The CDR3 protein is CASSFRGLQETQYF. Written as DNA, the CDR3 is TGCGCCAGCAGCTTCCGGGGGTTACAAGAGACCCAGTACTTC.

CDR3 bases: TGTGCCAGCAGCTCCCCCCTTTTAGGGACTAGCGGGGATGAGCAGTTCTTC. Translation gives CASSSPLLGTSGDEQFF. The J gene is TRBJ2-1, the V gene TRBV9, with 13 nucleotides matching TRBD2. Looked up from germline, CDR1 is SGDLS and CDR2 is YYNGEE. CDR3 size: 17 residues. V gave up 4 bases and J gave up 8 bases; unmatched junction bases: 12.

The chain employs TRBV18 and TRBJ2-3; D call uncertain. CDR1 KGHSH and CDR2 LQKENI come from the germline V gene. The CDR3 loop spans 15 amino acids. V was pared by 1 base and J by 0 bases, with 8 bases between. CDR3 DNA sequence: TGTGCCAGCTCACCACTCCCCGCTAGCACAGATACGCAGTATTTT. This codes for CASSPLPASTDTQYF.

The CDR3 region has the DNA TGTGCCAGCTCACCAGTGGGCGGGGTACGGACCGGGGAGCTGTTTTTT. Protein: CASSPVGGVRTGELFF. This rearrangement joins TRBV18 to TRBJ2-2; D might be TRBD2 (6 bases). V was pared by 2 bases and J by 5 bases, with 15 bases between. The V gene's germline CDR1 is KGHSH and CDR2 LQKENI. This CDR3 has 16 amino acids.

The rearrangement uses TRBV6-5 and TRBJ1-2; D unresolved. The CDR3 consists of 14 residues. V dropped 5 bases and J dropped 3 bases, with 13 bases sitting between them. The germline gives CDR1 MNHEY, CDR2 SVGAGI. This chain's CDR3 is CASSEYEGYYGYTF. CDR3 DNA: TGTGCCAGCAGTGAATACGAGGGCTACTATGGCTACACCTTC.

The V call is TRBV12-5, the J call TRBJ2-3; D unresolved. V was clipped by 2 bases and J by 2 bases, with 2 bases between them. The V gene's germline CDR1 is LGHNT and CDR2 FRNRAP. This CDR3 has 12 amino acids. CDR3 loop: CASGLFTDTQYF. For the CDR3, the DNA is TGTGCTAGTGGTTTGTTCACAGATACGCAGTATTTT.

The V and J genes are TRBV30 and TRBJ2-7; a possible D gene is TRBD1 (6 bases). From germline, CDR1 is GTSNPN and CDR2 SVGIG (reference sequence). The CDR3 is made up of 13 amino acids. V gave up 0 bases and J gave up 6 bases, with 12 bases separating them. CDR3 sequence (DNA): TGTGCCTGGAGTGTACGAACAGGGTTCGAGCAGTACTTC. Translating gives CAWSVRTGFEQYF.

The V and J genes are TRBV19 and TRBJ1-1, with 7 bases matching TRBD1. Germline CDR1 is LNHDA and CDR2 is SQIVND (reference sequence). V shed 7 bases and J 0 bases; nucleotides not matched to a gene: 11. This CDR3 region has 16 residues. CDR3 nucleotides: TGTGCCAGTACCCCCCGGGACAGATTCTTGAACACTGAAGCTTTCTTT. This sequence encodes CASTPRDRFLNTEAFF.

V usage is TRBV27 and J usage is TRBJ2-3; D may be TRBD2 (6 bases). In germline, CDR1 is MNHEY, CDR2 SMNVEV (reference sequence). This CDR3 comprises 16 residues. V was shortened by 5 bases and J by 1 base, with 16 bases between the two germline ends. The CDR3 loop reads CASSESGLIGTDTQYF. The DNA of the CDR3 is TGTGCCAGCAGTGAATCGGGACTGATCGGCACAGATACGCAGTATTTT.

V gene TRBV21-1 combines with J gene TRBJ2-4; whether TRBD2, the table's D call, matches the DNA was not checked. TRBV21-1 is a pseudogene. This CDR3 region has 16 residues. The CDR3, as DNA: TGTGCCAGCACCCGGGACTCGACAATGACCAAAAACATTCAGTACTTC. It yields the protein CASTRDSTMTKNIQYF.

This sequence joins TRBV29-1 and TRBJ1-2; TRBD1 might be the D (5 bases). The CDR3 spans 12 residues. From germline, CDR1 is SQVTM and CDR2 ANQGSEA. V was cut by 3 bases and J by 4 bases, with 9 bases left in between. Written as DNA, the CDR3 is TGCAGCGTTGATACAGGCGTCTATGGCTACACCTTC. Translated: CSVDTGVYGYTF.

This clone has only a few counts. The V gene is TRBV7-9, the J gene TRBJ1-5; D gene unclear. The CDR3 has 14 residues. The germline CDR1 and CDR2 sequences are SEHNR and FQNEAQ (reference sequence). V lost 5 bases, J lost 10 bases, and 18 bases lay in between. DNA of the CDR3: TGTGCCAGCAGCGCCCCCGGTCTGTCTGGACCCCAGCATTTT. It is translated as CASSAPGLSGPQHF.

The chain employs TRBV10-3 and TRBJ2-1; 10 bases are shared with TRBD2. J was trimmed by 9 bases and V by 6 bases; bases with no gene match: 11. This CDR3 is built from 15 residues. Per the germline V gene, CDR1 is ENHRY and CDR2 is SYGVKD. Written as DNA, the CDR3 is TGTGCCATCAGGGGGACTAGCGATCCCTGGGGTGAGCAGTTCTTC. Protein sequence: CAIRGTSDPWGEQFF.